This T cell receptor (beta chain) was retrieved from a study of cytomegalovirus exposure and HLA in healthy donors. Points from the study as a whole: In a later analysis, a genetic analysis reported fewer productive-TCR N-insertions in an Asian-associated ancestry cluster than the cohort average. Most of the TCR beta V segments (in an earlier analysis) were productive either about 87% or about 30% of the time.

A remark on this clone: Its antigen remains unidentified.

PCR was performed using 60 Vbeta and 13 Jbeta primers. This table comes from immunoSEQ multiplex PCR, and its TCRdb copy is limited to in-frame clones, with some not included. In the table there are over 200,000 clones, about four fifths of which are singletons. Germline V CDR1 and CDR2: WNHNN, SYGVQD (reference sequence). The CDR3 is 14 amino acids. Deletions cut 4 bases from V and 0 bases from J, with 9 bases between. The sequencing sample was made of PBMCs. The V gene is TRBV10-1, the J gene TRBJ1-1, with a weak D call TRBD1 (5 bases). The source is a woman between 40 and 50 years old in good health and CMV-seropositive. In DNA form, the CDR3 reads TGCGCCAGCAGTGCGGACACGTTGAACACTGAAGCTTTCTTT. It translates to CASSADTLNTEAFF.